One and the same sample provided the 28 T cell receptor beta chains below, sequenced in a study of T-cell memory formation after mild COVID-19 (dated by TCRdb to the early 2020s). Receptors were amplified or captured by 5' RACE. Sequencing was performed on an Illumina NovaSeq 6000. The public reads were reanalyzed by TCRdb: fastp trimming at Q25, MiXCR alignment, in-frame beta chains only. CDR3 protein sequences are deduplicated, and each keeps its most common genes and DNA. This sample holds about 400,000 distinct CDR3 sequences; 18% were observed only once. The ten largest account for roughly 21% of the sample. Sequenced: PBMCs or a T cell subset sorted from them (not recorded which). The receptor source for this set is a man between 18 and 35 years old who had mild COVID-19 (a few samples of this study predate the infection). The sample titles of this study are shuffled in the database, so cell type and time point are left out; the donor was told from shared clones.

The CDR3 spells CASSSTGTPKGYGYTF. In DNA, the CDR3 is TGTGCCAGCAGCTCTACCGGGACACCCAAGGGCTATGGCTACACCTTC. The chain carries TRBV7-6 and TRBJ1-2, with D possibly TRBD1 on 6 matching bases. CDR3 length: 16 residues. V gave up 4 bases and J gave up 4 bases, with 19 bases separating them. The germline V gene encodes CDR1 SGHVS and CDR2 FNYEAQ. The variable domain in full, with the rest retrieved from reference TRBV7-6 and TRBJ1-2, is GAGVSQSPRYKVTKRGQDVALRCDPISGHVSLYWYRQALGQGPEFLTYFNYEAQQDKSGLPNDRFSAERPEGSISTLTIQRTEQRDSAMYRCASSSTGTPKGYGYTFGSGTRLTVV.

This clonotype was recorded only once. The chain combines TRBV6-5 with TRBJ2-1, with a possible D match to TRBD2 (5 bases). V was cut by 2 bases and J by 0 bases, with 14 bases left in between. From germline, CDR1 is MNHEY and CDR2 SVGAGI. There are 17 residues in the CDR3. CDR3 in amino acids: CASSYRGPGSSYNEQFF. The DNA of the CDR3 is TGTGCCAGCAGTTACAGAGGTCCTGGGAGCTCCTACAATGAGCAGTTCTTC.

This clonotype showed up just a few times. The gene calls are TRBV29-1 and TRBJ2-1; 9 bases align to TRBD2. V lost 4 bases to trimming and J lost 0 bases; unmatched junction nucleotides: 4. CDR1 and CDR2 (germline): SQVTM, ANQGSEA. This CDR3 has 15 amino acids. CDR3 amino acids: CSVGRAGGSYNEQFF. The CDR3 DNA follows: TGCAGCGTTGGACGAGCGGGGGGCTCCTACAATGAGCAGTTCTTC.

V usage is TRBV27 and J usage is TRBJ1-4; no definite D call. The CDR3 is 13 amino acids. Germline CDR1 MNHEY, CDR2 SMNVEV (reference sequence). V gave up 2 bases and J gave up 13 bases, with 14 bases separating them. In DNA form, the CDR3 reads TGTGCCAGCAGTTTAAACGGCAAAGCCAGACTGTTTTTT. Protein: CASSLNGKARLFF.

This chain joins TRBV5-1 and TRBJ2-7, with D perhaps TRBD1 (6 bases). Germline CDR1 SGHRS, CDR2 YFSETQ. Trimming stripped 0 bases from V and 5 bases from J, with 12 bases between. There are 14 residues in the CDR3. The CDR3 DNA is TGCGCCAGCAGCTTGGGACAGGCCGCGGACGAGCAGTACTTC. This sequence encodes CASSLGQAADEQYF.

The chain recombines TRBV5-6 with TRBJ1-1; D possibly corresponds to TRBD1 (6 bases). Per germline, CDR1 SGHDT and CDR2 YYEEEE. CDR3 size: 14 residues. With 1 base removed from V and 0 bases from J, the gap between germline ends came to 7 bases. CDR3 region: CASSLWTVNTEAFF. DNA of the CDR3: TGTGCCAGCAGCTTGTGGACAGTGAACACTGAAGCTTTCTTT.

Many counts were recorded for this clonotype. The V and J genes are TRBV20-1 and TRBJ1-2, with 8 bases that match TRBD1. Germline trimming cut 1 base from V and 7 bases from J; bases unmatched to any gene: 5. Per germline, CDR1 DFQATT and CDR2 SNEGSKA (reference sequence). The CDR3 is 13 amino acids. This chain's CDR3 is CSARGSGGGGYTF. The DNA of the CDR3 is TGCAGTGCTAGAGGCTCAGGGGGCGGTGGCTACACCTTC.

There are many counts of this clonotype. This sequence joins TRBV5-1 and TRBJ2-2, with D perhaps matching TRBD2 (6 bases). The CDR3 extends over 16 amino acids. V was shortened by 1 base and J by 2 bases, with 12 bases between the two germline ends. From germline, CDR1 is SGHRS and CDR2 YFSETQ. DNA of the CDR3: TGCGCCAGCAGCTTGAGAGCGGGCCTTAACACCGGGGAGCTGTTTTTT. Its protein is CASSLRAGLNTGELFF.

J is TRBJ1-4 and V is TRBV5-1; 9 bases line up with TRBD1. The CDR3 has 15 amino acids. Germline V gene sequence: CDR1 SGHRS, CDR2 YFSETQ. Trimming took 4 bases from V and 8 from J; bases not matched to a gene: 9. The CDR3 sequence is CASSVTGGQDEKLFF. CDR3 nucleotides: TGCGCCAGCAGCGTAACAGGGGGCCAAGACGAAAAACTGTTTTTT.

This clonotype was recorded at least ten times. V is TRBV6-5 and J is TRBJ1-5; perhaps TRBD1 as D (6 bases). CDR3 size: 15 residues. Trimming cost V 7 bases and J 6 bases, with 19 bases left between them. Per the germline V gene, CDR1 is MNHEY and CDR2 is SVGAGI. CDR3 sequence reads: CASKPQGRLIQPQHF. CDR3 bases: TGTGCCAGCAAGCCCCAGGGGCGCCTCATTCAGCCCCAGCATTTT.

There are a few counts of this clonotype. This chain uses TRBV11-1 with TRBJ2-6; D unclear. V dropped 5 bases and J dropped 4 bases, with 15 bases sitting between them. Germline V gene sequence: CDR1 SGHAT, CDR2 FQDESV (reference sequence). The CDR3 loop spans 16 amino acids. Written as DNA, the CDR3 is TGTGCCAGCAGCCCCCTCCTGGCAGCCGGGGCCAACGTCCTGACTTTC. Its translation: CASSPLLAAGANVLTF.

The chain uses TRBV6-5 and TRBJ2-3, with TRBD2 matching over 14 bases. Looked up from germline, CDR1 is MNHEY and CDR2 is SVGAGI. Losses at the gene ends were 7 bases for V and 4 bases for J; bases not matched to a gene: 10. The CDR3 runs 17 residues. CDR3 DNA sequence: TGTGCCAGCACGCGAGAACAGGGACTAGCGGGGGCAGATACGCAGTATTTT. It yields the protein CASTREQGLAGADTQYF.

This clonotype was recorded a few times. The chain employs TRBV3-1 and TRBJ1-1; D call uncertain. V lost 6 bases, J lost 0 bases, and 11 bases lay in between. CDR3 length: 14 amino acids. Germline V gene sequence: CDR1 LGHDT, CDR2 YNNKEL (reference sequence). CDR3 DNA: TGTGCCAGCAGGGGGTGGGGATTGAACACTGAAGCTTTCTTT. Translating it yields CASRGWGLNTEAFF.

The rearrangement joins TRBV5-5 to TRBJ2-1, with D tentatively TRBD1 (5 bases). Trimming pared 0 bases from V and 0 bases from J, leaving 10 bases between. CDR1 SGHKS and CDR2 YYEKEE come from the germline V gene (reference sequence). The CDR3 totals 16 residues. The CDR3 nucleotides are TGTGCCAGCAGCTTGGGACAGCAGAGCTCCTACAATGAGCAGTTCTTC. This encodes CASSLGQQSSYNEQFF.

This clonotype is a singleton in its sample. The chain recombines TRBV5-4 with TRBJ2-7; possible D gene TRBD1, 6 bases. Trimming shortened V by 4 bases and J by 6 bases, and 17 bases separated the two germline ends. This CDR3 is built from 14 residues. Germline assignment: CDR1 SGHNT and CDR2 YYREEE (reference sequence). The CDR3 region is CASSTPGHLREQYF. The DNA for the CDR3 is TGTGCCAGCAGCACCCCGGGACATCTCCGCGAGCAGTACTTC.

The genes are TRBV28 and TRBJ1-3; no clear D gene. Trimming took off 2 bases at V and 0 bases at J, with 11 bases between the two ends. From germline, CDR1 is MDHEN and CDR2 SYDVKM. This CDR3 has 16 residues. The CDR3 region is CASSLRWPGSGNTIYF. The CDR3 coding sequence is TGTGCCAGCAGTTTAAGGTGGCCGGGCTCTGGAAACACCATATATTTT.

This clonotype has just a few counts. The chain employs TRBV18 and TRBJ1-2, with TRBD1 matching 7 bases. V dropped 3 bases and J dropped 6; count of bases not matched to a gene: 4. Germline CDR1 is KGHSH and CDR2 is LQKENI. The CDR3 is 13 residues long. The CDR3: CASSPEQGNGYTF. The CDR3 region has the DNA TGTGCCAGCTCACCGGAACAGGGGAATGGCTACACCTTC. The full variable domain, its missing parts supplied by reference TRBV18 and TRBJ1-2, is NAGVMQNPRHLVRRRGQEARLRCSPMKGHSHVYWYRQLPEEGLKFMVYLQKENIIDESGMPKERFSAEFPKEGPSILRIQQVVRGDSAAYFCASSPEQGNGYTFGSGTRLTVV.

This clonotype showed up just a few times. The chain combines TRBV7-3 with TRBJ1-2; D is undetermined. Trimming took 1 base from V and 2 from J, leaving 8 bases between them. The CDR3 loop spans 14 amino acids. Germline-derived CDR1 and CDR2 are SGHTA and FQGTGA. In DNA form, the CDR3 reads TGTGCCAGCAGCTTAAGCAGCGGGAACTATGGCTACACCTTC. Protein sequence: CASSLSSGNYGYTF.

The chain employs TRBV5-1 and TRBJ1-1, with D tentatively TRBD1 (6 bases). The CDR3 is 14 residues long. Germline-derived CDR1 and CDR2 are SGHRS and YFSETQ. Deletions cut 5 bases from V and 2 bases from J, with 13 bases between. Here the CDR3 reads CASRQGSSNTEAFF. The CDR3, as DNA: TGCGCCAGCAGGCAGGGGTCTTCAAACACTGAAGCTTTCTTT.

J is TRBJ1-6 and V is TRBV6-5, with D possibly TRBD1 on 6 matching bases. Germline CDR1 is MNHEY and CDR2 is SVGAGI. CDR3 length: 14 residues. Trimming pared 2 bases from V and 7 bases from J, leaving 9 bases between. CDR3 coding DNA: TGTGCCAGCAGTTACGGCAGGGGAAATTCACCCCTCCACTTT. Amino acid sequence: CASSYGRGNSPLHF.

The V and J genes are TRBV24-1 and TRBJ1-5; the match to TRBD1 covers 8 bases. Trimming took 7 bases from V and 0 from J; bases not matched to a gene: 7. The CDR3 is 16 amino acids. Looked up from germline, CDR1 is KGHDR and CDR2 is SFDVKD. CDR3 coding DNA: TGTGCCACCAGGAGACAGGGGTTTTTTAGCAATCAGCCCCAGCATTTT. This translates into CATRRQGFFSNQPQHF.

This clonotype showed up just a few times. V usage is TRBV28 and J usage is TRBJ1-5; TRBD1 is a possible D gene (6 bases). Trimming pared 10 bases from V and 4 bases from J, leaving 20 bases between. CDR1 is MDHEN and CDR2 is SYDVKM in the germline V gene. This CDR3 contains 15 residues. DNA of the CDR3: TGTGCCACCAACGGAGGGGGGGGTAGGAATCAGCCCCAGCATTTT. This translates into CATNGGGGRNQPQHF.

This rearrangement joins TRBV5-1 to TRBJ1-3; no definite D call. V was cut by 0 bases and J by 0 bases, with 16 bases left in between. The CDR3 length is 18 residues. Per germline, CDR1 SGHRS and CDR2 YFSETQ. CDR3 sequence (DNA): TGCGCCAGCAGCTTGGCCCCGGGTCTGTTCGACTCTGGAAACACCATATATTTT. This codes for CASSLAPGLFDSGNTIYF.

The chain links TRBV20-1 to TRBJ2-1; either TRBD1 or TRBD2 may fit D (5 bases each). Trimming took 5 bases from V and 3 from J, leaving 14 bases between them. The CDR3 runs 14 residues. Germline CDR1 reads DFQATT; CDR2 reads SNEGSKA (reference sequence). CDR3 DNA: TGCAGTGCTCCCTCGGGGCCTGACTACAATGAGCAGTTCTTC. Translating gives CSAPSGPDYNEQFF.

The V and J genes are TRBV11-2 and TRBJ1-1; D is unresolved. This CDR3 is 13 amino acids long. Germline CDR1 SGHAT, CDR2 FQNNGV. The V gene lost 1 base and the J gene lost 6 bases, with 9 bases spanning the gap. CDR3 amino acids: CASSLVSVAEAFF. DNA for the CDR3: TGTGCCAGCAGCTTAGTGTCCGTTGCTGAAGCTTTCTTT.

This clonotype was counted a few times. The CDR3, as DNA: TGTGCCAGCAGTTACTCCGTGAACACTGAAGCTTTCTTT. Its translation is CASSYSVNTEAFF. V gene TRBV6-5 combines with J gene TRBJ1-1; D remains ambiguous. Trimming shortened V by 0 bases and J by 0 bases, and 2 bases separated the two germline ends. The germline V gene encodes CDR1 MNHEY and CDR2 SVGAGI. The CDR3 sequence is 13 residues long.

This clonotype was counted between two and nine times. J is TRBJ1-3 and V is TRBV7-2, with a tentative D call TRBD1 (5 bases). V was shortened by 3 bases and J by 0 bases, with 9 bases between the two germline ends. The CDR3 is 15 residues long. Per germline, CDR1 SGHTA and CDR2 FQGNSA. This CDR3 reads CASSFRRVSGNTIYF. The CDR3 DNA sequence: TGTGCCAGCAGCTTTCGCAGGGTCTCTGGAAACACCATATATTTT.

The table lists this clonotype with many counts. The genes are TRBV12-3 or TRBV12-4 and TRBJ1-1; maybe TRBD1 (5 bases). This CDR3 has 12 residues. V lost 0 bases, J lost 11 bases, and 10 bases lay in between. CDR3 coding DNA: TGTGCCAGCAGTTTAGCGCAGGGTAGGGCTTTCTTT. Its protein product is CASSLAQGRAFF.